A selection of T cell receptor beta chains follows, all from one sample in a study of cytomegalovirus exposure and HLA in healthy donors. Assay used: immunoSEQ multiplex PCR; TCRdb lists only in-frame clones, some missing. The sample yields 150,000 to 200,000 clones, 62% seen once. Material: PBMCs. The receptors come from a man in his forties in good health and CMV-seronegative. CDR3s include the opening cysteine and the closing phenylalanine or tryptophan. The order of the fields is clone size, V gene, J gene, D gene, CDR3 DNA, CDR3 protein. The D gene is left open where the match is weak. Not all rows give a size; the values are once, few, many and, for expanded clones, a class.

.	TRBV29-1	TRBJ2-1	TRBD2	TGCAGCGTCCGCGAGGCGGGGGCCTACAATGAGCAGTTCTTC	CSVREAGAYNEQFF
.	TRBV5-1	TRBJ2-1	TRBD2	TGCGCCAGCAGCCCGGCGGGGGGCTCCTACAATGAGCAGTTCTTC	CASSPAGGSYNEQFF
.	TRBV6-1	TRBJ2-1	.	TGTGCCAGCACCGAACAAACCTACAATGAGCAGTTCTTC	CASTEQTYNEQFF
.	TRBV18	TRBJ1-1	.	TGTGCCAGCTCACCAGGATACAGGGCTGAAGCTTTCTTT	CASSPGYRAEAFF
.	TRBV5-8	TRBJ1-3	.	TGTGCCAGCAGCTTGGTTATAGCCGGAAACACCATATATTTT	CASSLVIAGNTIYF
few	TRBV19	TRBJ2-7	.	TGTGCCAGTAGTATATTTCAGGGGCCCTTGTACGAGCAGTACTTC	CASSIFQGPLYEQYF
.	TRBV10-3	TRBJ2-7	.	TGTGCCGTCAGTGAGCCAACCAGCGGGCCATCCTACGAGCAGTACTTC	CAVSEPTSGPSYEQYF
.	TRBV6-5	TRBJ2-3	.	TGTGCCAGCACCCACGGGGCTAGCGCCGATACGCAGTATTTT	CASTHGASADTQYF
.	TRBV4-1	TRBJ1-4	TRBD1	TGCGCCAGCAGCCGGCACGGGACAGGGGGGACAACTAATGAAAAACTGTTTTTT	CASSRHGTGGTTNEKLFF
.	TRBV27	TRBJ1-5	.	TGTGCCAGCAGTTTGGAGGGTGGCAATCAGCCCCAGCATTTT	CASSLEGGNQPQHF
few	TRBV6-1	TRBJ2-3	.	TGTGCCAGCAGTGACGTCAGCACAGATACGCAGTATTTT	CASSDVSTDTQYF
few	TRBV19	TRBJ2-1	TRBD1	TGTGCCAGTAGGACTGAAGGGACAGTTTACAATGAGCAGTTCTTC	CASRTEGTVYNEQFF
.	TRBV10-3	TRBJ2-5	.	TGTGCCATCAGTTCCGGGAGTATGGAGACCCAGTACTTC	CAISSGSMETQYF
once	TRBV7-8	TRBJ2-5	TRBD1	TGTGCCAGCAGCTCCAGACAGGGGCAGGGGGAGACCCAGTACTTC	CASSSRQGQGETQYF
few	TRBV10-3	TRBJ2-1	.	TGTGCCATCAGTGAGTTAAGGCGGGATTGGTCCTACAATGAGCAGTTCTTC	CAISELRRDWSYNEQFF
few	TRBV19	TRBJ2-7	.	TGTGCCAGTAGCCAGGGGAAGGAGTTCTACGAGCAGTACTTC	CASSQGKEFYEQYF
.	TRBV27	TRBJ2-1	TRBD2	TGTGCCAGCAGGCCTAGCGGGGGGGGCGATGAGCAGTTCTTC	CASRPSGGGDEQFF
few	TRBV7-2	TRBJ2-7	TRBD1	TGTGCCAGCAGCACGACAGGGACAGGGTACTACGAGCAGTACTTC	CASSTTGTGYYEQYF
.	TRBV12-5	TRBJ1-4	.	TGTGCTAGTGGTTTGGTACTCGGGAAACTGTTTTTT	CASGLVLGKLFF
.	TRBV19	TRBJ2-2	.	TGTGCCAGTAGTATAGGGGGCAGGGTGAACACCGGGGAGCTGTTTTTT	CASSIGGRVNTGELFF
.	TRBV7-3	TRBJ2-2	.	TGTGCCAGCAGCTTACTAGGACTACATAACACCGGGGAGCTGTTTTTT	CASSLLGLHNTGELFF
.	TRBV11-3	TRBJ2-1	.	TGTGCCAGCAGCTTAGTCGGGGACTCCTACAATGAGCAGTTCTTC	CASSLVGDSYNEQFF
.	TRBV5-8	TRBJ2-5	.	TGTGCCAGCAGCCAAAGGAGGTGGTGGAGGGAACAAGAGACCCAGTACTTC	CASSQRRWWREQETQYF
.	TRBV18	TRBJ2-5	.	TGTGCCAGCTCACCACCGTGGGAGCAAGAGACCCAGTACTTC	CASSPPWEQETQYF
.	TRBV14	TRBJ2-1	TRBD2	TGTGCCAGCAGCCAAGTAGCGGGAGGGCCCTCGCAGTTCTTC	CASSQVAGGPSQFF
few	TRBV13	TRBJ1-1	.	TGTGCCAGCAGCTTTATGGGGGCCACTGAAGCTTTCTTT	CASSFMGATEAFF
.	TRBV5-1	TRBJ2-1	TRBD2	TGCGCCAGCAGCTTGGTAGCGGGGGGCAGCAATGAGCAGTTCTTC	CASSLVAGGSNEQFF
once	TRBV7-2	TRBJ1-5	TRBD1	TGTGCCAGCAGCCCACAGGGGAGCAATCAGCCCCAGCATTTT	CASSPQGSNQPQHF
.	TRBV28	TRBJ1-1	.	TGTGCCAGCAGTTTGTACGCTGGGGCGACTCGCACTGAAGCTTTCTTT	CASSLYAGATRTEAFF
.	TRBV5-1	TRBJ2-5	.	TGCGCCAGCAGATCCCCAGGGGAAGAGACCCAGTACTTC	CASRSPGEETQYF
.	TRBV7-6	TRBJ2-3	TRBD2	TGTGCCAGCAGCCAGCGTAGCGGGGGGGCCCCAGATACGCAGTATTTT	CASSQRSGGAPDTQYF
.	TRBV27	TRBJ1-5	TRBD1	TGTGCCAGCAACCAACAGGGGGCAAGCGGGAGTAGGAGCGGCAATCAGCCCCAGCATTTT	CASNQQGASGSRSGNQPQHF
.	TRBV29-1	TRBJ1-2	.	TGCAGCGTTGATGGACAATATGGCTACACCTTC	CSVDGQYGYTF
.	TRBV2	TRBJ2-7	.	TGTGCCAGCAGTGAATACTACGAGCAGTACTTC	CASSEYYEQYF
.	TRBV19	TRBJ1-2	.	TGTGCCAGTAGTACCCAAGGTGGGGCGGGGTTCGGCTACACCTTC	CASSTQGGAGFGYTF
.	TRBV19	TRBJ1-1	.	TGTGCCAGTAGTATGGGGCAGGGGATGAACACTGAAGCTTTCTTT	CASSMGQGMNTEAFF
once	TRBV2	TRBJ2-4	.	TGTGCCAGCAGTGAAGGGCCGGGGGTTCGGTACTTC	CASSEGPGVRYF
.	TRBV7-2	TRBJ1-3	.	TGTGCCAGCAGCTTCTCACAGCCTGGAAACACCATATATTTT	CASSFSQPGNTIYF
.	TRBV7-9	TRBJ1-1	.	TGTGCCAGCGCCTTGACAGACATGAACACTGAAGCTTTCTTT	CASALTDMNTEAFF
.	TRBV6-6	TRBJ2-5	.	TGTGCCAGCAGTTATGGGACTTCGGAGACCCAGTACTTC	CASSYGTSETQYF
.	TRBV14	TRBJ1-3	.	TGTGCCAGCAGCCAAGGAGCAGGAAGAGCTGGAAACACCATATATTTT	CASSQGAGRAGNTIYF
.	TRBV5-6	TRBJ2-2	.	TGTGCCAGCAGCACCGGCGGGGCTACGAACACCGGGGAGCTGTTTTTT	CASSTGGATNTGELFF
.	TRBV7-2	TRBJ2-7	TRBD2	TGTGCCAGCAGCTTACTAGCGGGGGGGACCTACGAGCAGTACTTC	CASSLLAGGTYEQYF
few	TRBV2	TRBJ1-5	TRBD1	TGTGCCAGCAGGGATACAGGGGGCGCGGGTCAGCCCCAGCATTTT	CASRDTGGAGQPQHF
.	TRBV13	TRBJ2-3	TRBD2	TGTGCCAGCAGCTTGGAAGGACTAGCGGGGGGGGCGAGGGATACGCAGTATTTT	CASSLEGLAGGARDTQYF
.	TRBV5-6	TRBJ2-3	TRBD1	TGTGCCACCCACAGGGGGCAGGGAGATACGCAGTATTTT	CATHRGQGDTQYF
.	TRBV30	TRBJ2-1	.	TGTGCCTGGAGTGGGGGGGTTTACAATGAGCAGTTCTTC	CAWSGGVYNEQFF
.	TRBV19	TRBJ2-5	.	TGTGCCAGCGGGGGTAGCGGACAAGAGACCCAGTACTTC	CASGGSGQETQYF
.	TRBV6-6	TRBJ2-1	TRBD1	TGTGCCAGCAGTTTGCGACAGGGTCCCTACAATGAGCAGTTCTTC	CASSLRQGPYNEQFF